These 22 T cell receptor beta chains originate from one sample sequenced in a study of graft-versus-host responses after intestinal transplantation (dated by TCRdb to 2020 to 2022). The sample's time point, from its label and the paper: cells obtained before transplantation from donor or recipient. The antigens of these receptors remain unknown. Libraries were made using the immunoSEQ multiplex PCR assay. Imported from immuneACCESS, the table was reduced by TCRdb to in-frame sequences with V and J called. These copies leave out some clones; in studies compared against another copy, an unresolved V gene accounts for under half, and the cause of the remainder is not known. For this sample there are about 120,000 clones; about 93% appear just once. The ten largest clones add up to 0.095% to 0.15% of the sample. The source material was unstimulated CD4+ T cells sorted from spleen or lymph node cells, sampled before intestinal transplant. The receptors shown here come from a human donor who received an intestinal transplant.

The V call is TRBV2, the J call TRBJ1-3, with D unclear. The V end lost 6 bases, the J end lost 0 bases, and 6 bases lay between the germline ends. The CDR3 is 13 amino acids. Germline CDR1 reads SNHLY; CDR2 reads FYNNEI. CDR3 sequence: CASRPSSGNTIYF. CDR3 coding DNA: TGTGCCAGCAGACCAAGCTCTGGAAACACCATATATTTT.

About this clone itself: The junction does not match germline at one end; this may be a read error. This rearrangement joins TRBV7-7 to TRBJ2-7; 10 positions agree with TRBD1. This CDR3 comprises 15 residues. Germline CDR1 is SSHAT and CDR2 is FNYEAQ (reference sequence). The CDR3 loop is CASSSGQGDTYEQYF. CDR3 nucleotide sequence: TGTGCTAGCAGCTCTGGACAGGGGGACACCTACGAGCAGTACTTC.

V is TRBV5-1 and J is TRBJ2-1; maybe TRBD2 (6 bases). Trimming pared 4 bases from V and 5 bases from J, leaving 16 bases between. This CDR3 has 15 residues. Germline V CDR1 and CDR2: SGHRS, YFSETQ. This CDR3 is CASSPRLAEDNEQFF. In nucleotides, the CDR3 is TGCGCCAGCAGCCCTCGCTTAGCGGAGGACAATGAGCAGTTCTTC.

This chain uses TRBV6-4 with TRBJ2-4, with TRBD2 as a possible D gene (5 bases). The V gene's germline CDR1 is MRHNA and CDR2 SNTAGT. The ends were cut back, 4 bases at V and 8 bases at J, with 15 bases in the middle. The CDR3 has 14 amino acids. The CDR3 here is CASSGVAKRDIQYF. The CDR3 bases are TGTGCCAGCAGTGGAGTCGCAAAGAGGGACATTCAGTACTTC.

The rearrangement uses TRBV7-9 and TRBJ1-4; D possibly corresponds to TRBD1 (5 bases). This CDR3 has 15 amino acids. Looked up from germline, CDR1 is SEHNR and CDR2 is FQNEAQ (reference sequence). Between the trimmed V and J ends, which lost 7 bases and 3 bases, there was a span of 15 bases. CDR3 nucleotides: TGTGCCAGCACCTTTAGGGGATTGTCTAATGAAAAACTGTTTTTT. Its protein is CASTFRGLSNEKLFF. The full variable domain, with the rest looked up from reference TRBV7-9 and TRBJ1-4, is DTGVSQNPRHKITKRGQNVTFRCDPISEHNRLYWYRQTLGQGPEFLTYFQNEAQLEKSRLLSDRFSAERPKGSFSTLEIQRTEQGDSAMYLCASTFRGLSNEKLFFGSGTQLSVL.

The chain combines TRBV4-1 with TRBJ2-2; unclear D gene. V lost 4 bases and J lost 4, with 10 bases in between. There are 14 residues in the CDR3. Germline V gives CDR1 MGHRA, CDR2 YSYEKL. The CDR3 DNA reads as TGCGCCAGCAGCCGGGCCCGACCCACCGGGGAGCTGTTTTTT. This gives the protein CASSRARPTGELFF.

This sequence joins TRBV19 and TRBJ1-5; 9 bases fit TRBD1. V shed 7 bases and J 9 bases; nucleotides not matched to a gene: 16. Germline values: CDR1 LNHDA, CDR2 SQIVND (reference sequence). The CDR3 is 16 residues long. Written as DNA, the CDR3 is TGTGCCAGTACCTCACTTCCGGGACAGGGATACCGGCCCCAGCATTTT. It is translated as CASTSLPGQGYRPQHF.

In nucleotides, the CDR3 is TGTGCCAGCAGTTACTCGAGGGTGGGGGGGCAGCCCCAGCATTTT. It specifies CASSYSRVGGQPQHF. The rearrangement links TRBV6-5 to TRBJ1-5; D is possibly TRBD1 (5 bases). This CDR3 comprises 15 residues. V lost 0 bases to trimming and J lost 7 bases, with 13 bases between them. The germline V gene encodes CDR1 MNHEY and CDR2 SVGAGI.

V gene TRBV2 combines with J gene TRBJ1-2; D is perhaps TRBD1 (5 bases). The germline V gene encodes CDR1 SNHLY and CDR2 FYNNEI. CDR3 length equals 15 residues. Between the trimmed V and J ends, which lost 0 bases and 5 bases, there was a span of 13 bases. The DNA for the CDR3 is TGTGCCAGCAGTGAAGCGACGGGGGTGGGATATGGCTACACCTTC. The encoded protein is CASSEATGVGYGYTF.

This clone appeared a single time. The chain links TRBV4-1 to TRBJ2-6, with D perhaps matching TRBD1 (5 bases). V was pared by 2 bases and J by 2 bases, with 10 bases between. Germline-derived CDR1 and CDR2 are MGHRA and YSYEKL. The CDR3 is made up of 16 amino acids. DNA of the CDR3: TGCGCCAGCAGCCAACCTCAGGGTCCTGGGGCCAACGTCCTGACTTTC. Translated, it gives CASSQPQGPGANVLTF.

The chain links TRBV5-1 to TRBJ2-2; TRBD1 agrees at 8 bases. CDR1 and CDR2 from the germline V gene are SGHRS and YFSETQ. The CDR3 extends over 15 amino acids. J lost 7 bases, V lost 0 bases, and 5 bases had no gene match. DNA of the CDR3: TGCGCCAGCAGCTTGGCGGACAGGGACCACGGGGAGCTGTTTTTT. Its protein product is CASSLADRDHGELFF.

The chain employs TRBV6-6 and TRBJ2-1; D is uncertain. This CDR3 is 11 amino acids long. V was shortened by 2 bases and J by 7 bases, with 3 bases between the two germline ends. Germline V CDR1 and CDR2: MNHNY, SVGAGI (reference sequence). In DNA form, the CDR3 reads TGTGCCAGCAGTTACGGGAATGAGCAGTTCTTC. Translating it yields CASSYGNEQFF.

The chain links TRBV7-3 to TRBJ2-2; TRBD2 matches 9 bases. Germline V CDR1 and CDR2: SGHTA, FQGTGA. This CDR3 has 14 amino acids. V trimming: 6 bases; J trimming: 6 bases; junction bases outside the gene matches: 5. This CDR3 is CASSFIAGAGELFF. DNA of the CDR3: TGTGCCAGCAGTTTCATAGCGGGGGCCGGGGAGCTGTTTTTT. The whole variable domain, remainder taken from reference TRBV7-3 and TRBJ2-2, is GAGVSQTPSNKVTEKGKYVELRCDPISGHTALYWYRQSLGQGPEFLIYFQGTGAADDSGLPNDRFFAVRPEGSVSTLKIQRTERGDSAVYLCASSFIAGAGELFFGEGSRLTVL.

J is TRBJ1-2 and V is TRBV10-2, with 9 bases lining up with TRBD1. Trimming took 0 bases from V and 5 from J; bases not matched to a gene: 1. Germline V gives CDR1 WSHSY, CDR2 SAAADI. CDR3 size: 14 residues. CDR3 region: CASSESDRGYGYTF. Here the CDR3 DNA reads TGCGCCAGCAGTGAGTCGGACAGGGGATATGGCTACACCTTC.

The rearrangement links TRBV5-1 to TRBJ2-7; D is ambiguous. Per germline, CDR1 SGHRS and CDR2 YFSETQ. The CDR3 is 14 amino acids. V dropped 1 base and J dropped 0 bases, with 8 bases sitting between them. CDR3 amino acids: CASSLRPFSYEQYF. In DNA, the CDR3 is TGCGCCAGCAGCTTGCGGCCATTCTCCTACGAGCAGTACTTC.

V gene TRBV13 combines with J gene TRBJ2-7; 12 nucleotides line up with TRBD1. Unmatched junction bases numbered 14, after V lost 7 bases and J lost 4 bases. The CDR3 length is 17 residues. Germline V gene sequence: CDR1 PRHDT, CDR2 FYEKMQ (reference sequence). The CDR3 nucleotides read TGTGCCAGCAAAAGGGACCGGGACAGGGGGCAACGGTACGAGCAGTACTTC. Protein: CASKRDRDRGQRYEQYF.

This rearrangement joins TRBV20-1 to TRBJ2-5; unclear D gene. V was trimmed by 1 base and J by 1 base, leaving 1 base between them. Germline V lookup: CDR1 DFQATT, CDR2 SNEGSKA (reference sequence). The CDR3 consists of 11 residues. CDR3 region: CSARAQETQYF. CDR3 coding DNA: TGCAGTGCTAGAGCCCAAGAGACCCAGTACTTC.

The V call is TRBV5-1, the J call TRBJ2-7, with D uncertain. The V gene lost 3 bases and the J gene lost 4 bases, with 5 bases spanning the gap. Germline CDR1 SGHRS, CDR2 YFSETQ. The CDR3 is 11 residues long. CDR3 sequence (DNA): TGCGCCAGCAGCTCGGCATACGAGCAGTACTTC. This gives the protein CASSSAYEQYF.

The chain uses TRBV30 and TRBJ2-5; D perhaps matches TRBD1 (5 bases). With 1 base removed from V and 4 bases from J, the gap between germline ends came to 16 bases. The CDR3 sequence is 15 residues long. Germline V gene lookup returns CDR1 GTSNPN and CDR2 SVGIG (reference sequence). CDR3: CAWSGSLARGETQYF. The CDR3 nucleotides are TGTGCCTGGAGTGGGAGTTTAGCAAGGGGAGAGACCCAGTACTTC.

In nucleotides, the CDR3 is TGTGCCAGCAGCTTCGGGACAGGGAGCCATCAGCCCCAGCATTTT. Protein: CASSFGTGSHQPQHF. This chain links TRBV7-9 with TRBJ1-5; 9 bases map to TRBD1. The CDR3 is 15 residues long. CDR1 and CDR2 (germline): SEHNR, FQNEAQ (reference sequence). J was trimmed by 5 bases and V by 3 bases; bases with no gene match: 5.

In this sample, this clone turned up a few times. The rearrangement joins TRBV19 to TRBJ1-5, with D possibly TRBD1 on 6 matching bases. Trimming removed 7 bases from V and 3 bases from J, with 16 bases in between. Looked up from germline, CDR1 is LNHDA and CDR2 is SQIVND (reference sequence). This CDR3 is 15 amino acids long. The CDR3 DNA is TGTGCCAGTAAAACTCTCAGGGGAGACAATCAGCCCCAGCATTTT. Amino acid sequence: CASKTLRGDNQPQHF.

The chain uses TRBV19 and TRBJ1-5, with a tentative D call TRBD1 (6 bases). Germline-derived CDR1 and CDR2 are LNHDA and SQIVND (reference sequence). V dropped 3 bases and J dropped 6 bases, with 12 bases sitting between them. The CDR3 spans 14 residues. CDR3 in DNA: TGTGCCAGTAGTATCGGAAGGGGGGCTCAGCCCCAGCATTTT. It specifies CASSIGRGAQPQHF.